Each of the 25 T cell receptor beta chains below was sequenced from the same sample in a study of PD-1 blockade in classical Hodgkin lymphoma. Time point defined: cycle 4 day 1 (C4D1), after less than seven weeks of nivolumab. Relapse after autologous stem cell transplantation occurred in every patient, and brentuximab vedotin exposure varied. Sequenced by immunoSEQ multiplex PCR; TCRdb stores in-frame clones only, minus some. Among fewer than 25,000 clones listed, roughly 88% were seen once. Sequencing used peripheral blood mononuclear cells (PBMCs), obtained before the fourth cycle of nivolumab. Source of these receptors: a human donor with classical Hodgkin lymphoma.

The chain joins TRBV7-9 to TRBJ2-5; possible D gene TRBD1, 6 bases. This CDR3 comprises 15 residues. Germline V lookup: CDR1 SEHNR, CDR2 FQNEAQ (reference sequence). Trimming removed 5 bases from V and 2 bases from J, with 15 bases in between. The CDR3 nucleotides read TGTGCCAGCAGCCCAACCGGGACACCTCAAGAGACCCAGTACTTC. Translating gives CASSPTGTPQETQYF.

The rearrangement joins TRBV7-8 to TRBJ1-4; 7 bases are a match to TRBD1. The J segment lost 4 bases and the V segment lost 4 bases, leaving 6 bases of the junction unmatched. Germline lookup yields CDR1 SGHVS and CDR2 FQNEAQ. This CDR3 has 15 residues. CDR3 nucleotide sequence: TGTGCCAGCAGCTGGTCACAGGGGCGTAATGAAAAACTGTTTTTT. It is translated as CASSWSQGRNEKLFF.

The V call is TRBV6-1, the J call TRBJ2-3; D not resolved. This CDR3 has 14 residues. Germline-derived CDR1 and CDR2 are MNHNS and SASEGT. With 5 bases removed from V and 5 bases from J, the gap between germline ends came to 14 bases. CDR3 in amino acids: CASSTDFGGDTQYF. DNA of the CDR3: TGTGCCAGCAGTACAGACTTCGGTGGAGATACGCAGTATTTT.

V is TRBV4-1 and J is TRBJ2-4; D might be TRBD2 (5 bases). The length of the CDR3 is 20 residues. With 2 bases removed from V and 1 base from J, the gap between germline ends came to 24 bases. The germline V gene has CDR1 MGHRA and CDR2 YSYEKL. Here the CDR3 reads CASSQHSGLLPRLAKNIQYF. Here the CDR3 DNA reads TGCGCCAGCAGCCAACACAGTGGACTTCTTCCTAGGCTGGCCAAAAACATTCAGTACTTC.

The J gene is TRBJ1-6, the V gene TRBV6-5; D ambiguous. The V and J ends lost 2 bases and 9 bases respectively, with 14 bases between them. This CDR3 has 15 amino acids. The germline V gene encodes CDR1 MNHEY and CDR2 SVGAGI. CDR3 bases: TGTGCCAGCAGTTACCTCGGGGTCAAAGCTTCACCCCTCCACTTT. Encoded protein: CASSYLGVKASPLHF.

The CDR3 reads CASSAPPGTGPNTGELFF. CDR3 sequence (DNA): TGTGCCAGCAGTGCCCCACCCGGGACAGGCCCTAACACCGGGGAGCTGTTTTTT. The chain employs TRBV2 and TRBJ2-2; 8 nucleotides agree with TRBD1. There are 18 residues in the CDR3. Germline V lookup: CDR1 SNHLY, CDR2 FYNNEI. The V segment lost 4 bases and the J segment 2 bases; nucleotides outside the gene matches: 12.

This chain connects TRBV15 to TRBJ1-2; D remains ambiguous. Between the trimmed V and J ends, which lost 1 base and 2 bases, there was a span of 5 bases. The length of the CDR3 is 13 residues. Germline V gives CDR1 LNHNV, CDR2 YYDKDF (reference sequence). Here the CDR3 DNA reads TGTGCCACCAGCAGAGGCGGAAACTATGGCTACACCTTC. It yields the protein CATSRGGNYGYTF.

V usage is TRBV5-1 and J usage is TRBJ2-7, with TRBD1 matching over 9 bases. Trimming cost V 0 bases and J 5 bases; bases outside gene matches: 6. Germline V gene lookup returns CDR1 SGHRS and CDR2 YFSETQ. The CDR3 is made up of 15 amino acids. The CDR3 sequence is CASSLGDRERNEQYF. The CDR3 DNA reads TGCGCCAGCAGCTTGGGGGACAGGGAAAGGAACGAGCAGTACTTC.

The rearrangement uses TRBV5-4 and TRBJ2-5; 8 nucleotides align to TRBD2. The CDR3 covers 13 residues. Germline V CDR1 and CDR2: SGHNT, YYREEE (reference sequence). The ends lost 2 bases at V and 3 bases at J; junction bases unmatched: 0. CDR3 loop: CASSLLAEETQYF. The CDR3 DNA follows: TGTGCCAGCAGCTTACTAGCGGAAGAGACCCAGTACTTC. Using reference TRBV5-4 and TRBJ2-5 for the parts outside the CDR3, the full variable domain is ETGVTQSPTHLIKTRGQQVTLRCSSQSGHNTVSWYQQALGQGPQFIFQYYREEENGRGNFPPRFSGLQFPNYSSELNVNALELDDSALYLCASSLLAEETQYFGPGTRLLVL.

This chain joins TRBV7-9 and TRBJ2-5, with 8 bases that match TRBD1. Trimming at V came to 5 bases and at J to 6 bases, leaving 8 bases not matched to a gene. Looked up from germline, CDR1 is SEHNR and CDR2 is FQNEAQ (reference sequence). The CDR3 length is 14 residues. This CDR3 is CASSELDREKTQYF. As DNA, the CDR3 is TGTGCCAGCAGCGAATTGGACAGGGAAAAGACCCAGTACTTC.

This clone has just one count. V usage is TRBV6-5 and J usage is TRBJ2-7, with 10 bases matching TRBD2. The CDR3 loop spans 13 amino acids. The V gene end was trimmed by 2 bases and the J gene end by 6 bases; junction bases not matched to a gene: 1. Germline V CDR1 and CDR2: MNHEY, SVGAGI. This CDR3 reads CASSYGTSVEQYF. CDR3 coding DNA: TGTGCCAGCAGTTACGGGACTAGCGTCGAGCAGTACTTC.

The sample holds one count of this clone. This sequence joins TRBV6-5 and TRBJ1-2, with D perhaps matching TRBD1 (5 bases). The germline V gene has CDR1 MNHEY and CDR2 SVGAGI. V was trimmed by 2 bases and J by 0 bases, leaving 7 bases between them. The CDR3 contains 14 residues. The CDR3 nucleotides are TGTGCCAGCAGTTACCAGGGTGCTAACTATGGCTACACCTTC. The encoded protein is CASSYQGANYGYTF.

The genes are TRBV28 and TRBJ1-1; TRBD1 might be the D (5 bases). Germline V gives CDR1 MDHEN, CDR2 SYDVKM. The CDR3 loop spans 12 amino acids. Trimming shortened V by 3 bases and J by 5 bases, and 7 bases separated the two germline ends. The DNA for the CDR3 is TGTGCCAGCAGTTTTGGGGGAACTGAAGCTTTCTTT. It encodes CASSFGGTEAFF.

The chain recombines TRBV7-9 with TRBJ2-5; 8 bases fit TRBD1. V shed 4 bases, J shed 5 bases, and the junction held 12 bases outside the gene matches. Germline CDR1 and CDR2: SEHNR and FQNEAQ (reference sequence). The CDR3 spans 16 residues. The chain's CDR3 is CASSSLDRGSSETQYF. The CDR3 coding sequence is TGTGCCAGCAGCTCGCTAGACAGGGGAAGTAGTGAGACCCAGTACTTC.

The V call is TRBV15, the J call TRBJ2-7, with 10 bases that match TRBD1. V shed 3 bases and J 4 bases; nucleotides not matched to a gene: 3. The CDR3 runs 14 residues. Germline V gives CDR1 LNHNV, CDR2 YYDKDF (reference sequence). The CDR3 loop is CATSRTGGKYEQYF. The DNA for the CDR3 is TGTGCCACCAGCAGGACAGGGGGCAAGTACGAGCAGTACTTC.

The chain couples TRBV14 to TRBJ2-2; D gene uncertain. The CDR3 contains 14 residues. In germline, CDR1 is SGHDN, CDR2 FVKESK. V lost 1 base, J lost 3 bases, and 6 bases lay in between. In DNA form, the CDR3 reads TGTGCCAGCAGCCAAGTCAGAGACACCGGGGAGCTGTTTTTT. As protein: CASSQVRDTGELFF. The whole variable domain, remainder taken from reference TRBV14 and TRBJ2-2, is EAGVTQFPSHSVIEKGQTVTLRCDPISGHDNLYWYRRVMGKEIKFLLHFVKESKQDESGMPNNRFLAERTGGTYSTLKVQPAELEDSGVYFCASSQVRDTGELFFGEGSRLTVL.

The rearrangement links TRBV7-2 to TRBJ2-5, with 14 nucleotides matching TRBD2. The J segment lost 3 bases and the V segment lost 3 bases, leaving 3 bases of the junction unmatched. The CDR3 extends over 16 amino acids. Per germline, CDR1 SGHTA and CDR2 FQGNSA. The CDR3 DNA follows: TGTGCCAGCAGCTTCCCGGGACTAGCGGGGGAAGAGACCCAGTACTTC. It specifies CASSFPGLAGEETQYF.

This clone was found once. The chain has TRBV19 and TRBJ2-3; tentatively, D is TRBD2 (6 bases). Germline CDR1 reads LNHDA; CDR2 reads SQIVND (reference sequence). V lost 10 bases, J lost 2 bases, and 16 bases lay in between. This CDR3 region has 14 residues. CDR3 amino acids: CATHSRGVTDTQYF. Written as DNA, the CDR3 is TGTGCCACGCACTCCCGCGGGGTCACAGATACGCAGTATTTT. The full variable domain, its missing parts supplied by reference TRBV19 and TRBJ2-3, is DGGITQSPKYLFRKEGQNVTLSCEQNLNHDAMYWYRQDPGQGLRLIYYSQIVNDFQKGDIAEGYSVSREKKESFPLTVTSAQKNPTAFYLCATHSRGVTDTQYFGPGTRLTVL.

The chain uses TRBV5-1 and TRBJ2-3; no definite D call. Trimming removed 0 bases from V and 1 base from J, with 3 bases in between. The length of the CDR3 is 13 residues. Germline CDR1 and CDR2: SGHRS and YFSETQ. The CDR3 loop reads CASSLVGTDTQYF. Here the CDR3 DNA reads TGCGCCAGCAGCTTGGTGGGCACAGATACGCAGTATTTT.

The CDR3 sequence is CASSQGTLAGVPPDTQYF. For the CDR3, the DNA is TGTGCCAGCAGCCAAGGAACTCTAGCGGGAGTCCCACCAGATACGCAGTATTTT. The chain links TRBV4-2 to TRBJ2-3, with 10 bases fitting TRBD2. There are 18 residues in the CDR3. The V gene end was trimmed by 1 base and the J gene end by 4 bases; junction bases not matched to a gene: 11. Germline V CDR1 and CDR2: LGHNA, YNFKEQ.

This chain links TRBV6-5 with TRBJ2-7; D is ambiguous. Germline V gene sequence: CDR1 MNHEY, CDR2 SVGAGI. This CDR3 is built from 13 residues. The germline V and J ends were trimmed by 2 bases and 2 bases, with 7 bases remaining between them. CDR3 nucleotide sequence: TGTGCCAGCAGTTACAGGGATACCTACGAGCAGTACTTC. Protein sequence: CASSYRDTYEQYF.

The V call is TRBV5-6, the J call TRBJ1-6; D remains unclear. Trimming removed 4 bases from V and 11 bases from J, with 19 bases in between. Germline values: CDR1 SGHDT, CDR2 YYEEEE. This CDR3 has 15 amino acids. CDR3 coding DNA: TGTGCCAGCAGCGTAACAGCCCTTTTACGCGCACCCCTCCACTTT. Its protein is CASSVTALLRAPLHF. Supplemented by reference TRBV5-6 and TRBJ1-6, the full variable domain reads DAGVTQSPTHLIKTRGQQVTLRCSPKSGHDTVSWYQQALGQGPQFIFQYYEEEERQRGNFPDRFSGHQFPNYSSELNVNALLLGDSALYLCASSVTALLRAPLHFGNGTRLTVT.

This chain connects TRBV6-5 to TRBJ1-2; the D gene is possibly TRBD1 (6 bases). The CDR3 covers 15 residues. Between the trimmed V and J ends, which lost 0 bases and 1 base, there was a span of 9 bases. CDR1 and CDR2 (germline): MNHEY, SVGAGI. For the CDR3, the DNA is TGTGCCAGCAGTTACTCAGGGGGATTTAACTATGGCTACACCTTC. Its protein is CASSYSGGFNYGYTF.

The rearrangement joins TRBV27 to TRBJ2-7, with D perhaps matching TRBD2 (6 bases). This CDR3 has 14 amino acids. Per the germline V gene, CDR1 is MNHEY and CDR2 is SMNVEV (reference sequence). V lost 9 bases and J 0 bases, leaving 15 bases between the germline ends. DNA for the CDR3: TGTGCCAGTCCTGGGGTAGCGGCCTCCTACGAGCAGTACTTC. Translated, it gives CASPGVAASYEQYF.

This clone appeared once. CDR3 DNA: TGCGCCAGCAGCTTGGGGGACCGGTTTGGGTTGGAGACCCAGTACTTC. Protein product: CASSLGDRFGLETQYF. The rearrangement joins TRBV5-1 to TRBJ2-5; possibly TRBD1 or TRBD2 for D (5 bases each). V lost 0 bases, J lost 5 bases, and 17 bases lay in between. This CDR3 comprises 16 residues. Germline V gene data show CDR1 as SGHRS and CDR2 as YFSETQ.